A single sample is the source of the 29 T cell receptor beta chains below, sequenced in a study of cytomegalovirus exposure and HLA in healthy donors. PCR was performed using 60 Vbeta and 13 Jbeta primers. Generated by immunoSEQ multiplex PCR, the TCRdb table keeps only in-frame clones and is missing some. In the table there are about 150,000 clones, 88% of which are singletons. The sequenced sample was PBMCs. The receptor set was obtained from a woman aged 40 to 50 in good health and CMV-seronegative.

The chain joins TRBV19 to TRBJ2-5, with a tentative D call TRBD2 (6 bases). V lost 5 bases, J lost 2 bases, and 12 bases lay in between. The CDR3 is made up of 14 amino acids. In germline, CDR1 is LNHDA, CDR2 SQIVND (reference sequence). Here the CDR3 DNA reads TGTGCCAGTAGTGGATCCGGGACTCAAGAGACCCAGTACTTC. Protein product: CASSGSGTQETQYF.

This chain links TRBV27 with TRBJ2-1, with TRBD2 identical over 8 bases. Germline CDR1 is MNHEY and CDR2 is SMNVEV (reference sequence). The trim removed 2 bases at V and 4 bases at J, leaving 4 bases unmatched. CDR3 length: 15 amino acids. As DNA, the CDR3 is TGTGCCAGCAGTTTAGGGACTAGTCGATACAATGAGCAGTTCTTC. As protein: CASSLGTSRYNEQFF.

The chain combines TRBV7-9 with TRBJ2-7, with 10 bases identical to TRBD1. V trimming: 5 bases; J trimming: 7 bases; junction bases outside the gene matches: 14. The CDR3 has 16 amino acids. CDR1 is SEHNR, CDR2 FQNEAQ, per germline (reference sequence). For the CDR3, the DNA is TGTGCCAGCAGCCCGACATCCGGGACAGGGGTCGGGGAGCAGTACTTC. Its protein product is CASSPTSGTGVGEQYF.

The V gene is TRBV5-4, the J gene TRBJ2-1; possible D gene TRBD2, 7 bases. This CDR3 has 12 residues. Looked up from germline, CDR1 is SGHNT and CDR2 is YYREEE (reference sequence). The V gene lost 8 bases and the J gene lost 6 bases, with 12 bases spanning the gap. CDR3 nucleotide sequence: TGTGCCAGGGAGGGGGGGTTCAATGAGCAGTTCTTC. This sequence encodes CAREGGFNEQFF.

This chain links TRBV6-5 with TRBJ1-2; D gene unclear. The CDR3 is 14 residues long. The V and J ends lost 6 bases and 2 bases respectively, with 13 bases between them. Germline values: CDR1 MNHEY, CDR2 SVGAGI. CDR3 in amino acids: CASSTGIWNYGYTF. The CDR3 DNA is TGTGCCAGCAGCACCGGGATCTGGAACTATGGCTACACCTTC.

The rearrangement links TRBV28 to TRBJ2-1; 7 bases agree with TRBD2. The J segment lost 5 bases and the V segment lost 1 base, leaving 11 bases of the junction unmatched. There are 17 residues in the CDR3. The germline V gene encodes CDR1 MDHEN and CDR2 SYDVKM. The CDR3: CASSLSFGAGPDNEQFF. CDR3 nucleotides: TGTGCCAGCAGTTTATCTTTCGGAGCGGGGCCTGACAATGAGCAGTTCTTC.

This clone was seen just once. V usage is TRBV7-6 and J usage is TRBJ2-3, with a tentative D call TRBD2 (6 bases). From germline, CDR1 is SGHVS and CDR2 FNYEAQ. The V and J ends lost 0 bases and 6 bases respectively, with 10 bases between them. The CDR3 loop spans 14 amino acids. The CDR3 loop is CASSLAGGGDTQYF. The CDR3 region has the DNA TGTGCCAGCAGCTTAGCGGGAGGTGGGGATACGCAGTATTTT.

V gene TRBV28 combines with J gene TRBJ1-3; D not resolved. V was clipped by 5 bases and J by 7 bases, with 12 bases between them. Germline V gives CDR1 MDHEN, CDR2 SYDVKM. The CDR3 consists of 13 residues. CDR3 sequence reads: CASSPPTPNTIYF. CDR3 nucleotide sequence: TGTGCCAGCAGTCCCCCGACACCTAACACCATATATTTT. Filled out from reference TRBV28 and TRBJ1-3, the complete variable domain reads DVKVTQSSRYLVKRTGEKVFLECVQDMDHENMFWYRQDPGLGLRLIYFSYDVKMKEKGDIPEGYSVSREKKERFSLILESASTNQTSMYLCASSPPTPNTIYFGEGSWLTVV.

The chain joins TRBV5-4 to TRBJ2-5, with TRBD2 identical over 7 bases. Trimming took 4 bases from V and 3 from J; bases not matched to a gene: 6. Germline V gives CDR1 SGHNT, CDR2 YYREEE (reference sequence). There are 14 residues in the CDR3. This CDR3 is CASSRTGTKETQYF. Written as DNA, the CDR3 is TGTGCCAGCAGCCGAACCGGGACTAAAGAGACCCAGTACTTC.

This clone was recorded a few times. The rearrangement links TRBV6-1 to TRBJ1-2, with 7 bases matching TRBD1. The CDR3 runs 13 residues. With V trimmed by 3 bases and J by 3 bases, 1 base remained unmatched. The V gene's germline CDR1 is MNHNS and CDR2 SASEGT. The DNA for the CDR3 is TGTGCCAGCAGTGAGCAGGGGGACTATGGCTACACCTTC. This sequence encodes CASSEQGDYGYTF.

The chain has TRBV19 and TRBJ2-5, with a tentative D call TRBD2 (5 bases). The end of the DNA aligns better with TRBJ2-7, so the J call may be wrong. The CDR3 is 14 residues long. Germline CDR1 reads LNHDA; CDR2 reads SQIVND (reference sequence). In DNA form, the CDR3 reads TGTGCCAGTAGTATAGGCGCGGGCCGGTACGAGCAGTACTTC. Translating it yields CASSIGAGRYEQYF.

This rearrangement joins TRBV20-1 to TRBJ1-1; D is unclear. V was cut by 6 bases and J by 5 bases, with 10 bases left in between. Germline assignment: CDR1 DFQATT and CDR2 SNEGSKA (reference sequence). This CDR3 has 11 residues. The CDR3 DNA is TGCAGTGCGGGCCTGGGTACTGAAGCTTTCTTT. Encoded protein: CSAGLGTEAFF.

As concerns this clone: One end of the junction does not line up with germline, which may come from a read error. The J gene is TRBJ2-1, the V gene TRBV2; D remains ambiguous. CDR3 length equals 11 residues. Germline V CDR1 and CDR2: SNHLY, FYNNEI. The CDR3 loop reads CASSDYSEQFF. The DNA of the CDR3 is TGTGCCAGCAGTGATTACAGTGAGCAGTTCTTC.

The chain links TRBV7-8 to TRBJ1-1; 11 positions match TRBD1. The CDR3 contains 15 residues. Germline CDR1 reads SGHVS; CDR2 reads FQNEAQ. The trim removed 3 bases at V and 5 bases at J, leaving 5 bases unmatched. The CDR3, as DNA: TGTGCCAGCAGCTTTCGGGGACAGGGGGGGACTGAAGCTTTCTTT. Protein sequence: CASSFRGQGGTEAFF.

This chain connects TRBV10-2 to TRBJ2-1; TRBD2 might be the D (6 bases). CDR3 length: 13 residues. CDR1 is WSHSY and CDR2 is SAAADI in the germline V gene. Trimming shortened V by 0 bases and J by 12 bases, and 12 bases separated the two germline ends. CDR3 loop: CASSESTGTAQFF. For the CDR3, the DNA is TGCGCCAGCAGTGAGTCGACCGGGACTGCGCAGTTCTTC.

This clone was picked up a small number of times. The V and J genes are TRBV6-5 and TRBJ1-3; D is unclear. Germline loops: CDR1 MNHEY, CDR2 SVGAGI. CDR3 length: 15 residues. Trimming stripped 5 bases from V and 2 bases from J, with 13 bases between. The CDR3, as DNA: TGTGCCAGCAGTCGGGTTTCAGCGGCTGGAAACACCATATATTTT. Translated, it gives CASSRVSAAGNTIYF.

CDR3 amino acids: CASSQDPDYLPDTQYF. CDR3 DNA sequence: TGCGCCAGCAGCCAAGATCCGGACTACTTGCCAGATACGCAGTATTTT. The rearrangement joins TRBV4-1 to TRBJ2-3; TRBD2 is a possible D gene (6 bases). Trimming shortened V by 0 bases and J by 4 bases, and 14 bases separated the two germline ends. This CDR3 contains 16 residues. CDR1 is MGHRA, CDR2 YSYEKL, per germline.

The chain carries TRBV5-1 and TRBJ2-1, with D maybe TRBD2 (6 bases). Germline V gene sequence: CDR1 SGHRS, CDR2 YFSETQ. V dropped 4 bases and J dropped 6 bases, with 14 bases sitting between them. The CDR3 is 14 residues long. In DNA, the CDR3 is TGCGCCAGCAGCGCCGGGACTGGTACCAATGAGCAGTTCTTC. Encoded protein: CASSAGTGTNEQFF.

There are a few counts of this clone. CDR3 bases: TGTGCCAGCAGCTTGGACAGGATCTCCTACGAGCAGTACTTC. Its protein product is CASSLDRISYEQYF. The rearrangement uses TRBV7-6 and TRBJ2-7; 7 bases fit TRBD1. Trimming cost V 3 bases and J 0 bases; bases outside gene matches: 2. Per germline, CDR1 SGHVS and CDR2 FNYEAQ. The CDR3 length is 14 residues.

This clone was observed a single time. CDR3 in DNA: TGTGCCAGCAGCGTAGGGTTGGAGGGAGGGAGCGCAGATACGCAGTATTTT. Amino acids: CASSVGLEGGSADTQYF. The chain has TRBV9 and TRBJ2-3, with TRBD2 identical over 7 bases. The trim removed 0 bases at V and 4 bases at J, leaving 11 bases unmatched. CDR1 is SGDLS, CDR2 YYNGEE, per germline. The CDR3 sequence is 17 residues long.

CDR3 bases: TGTGCCAGCAGCTTAGTGGCTAGCGGGAGGGCTGAGCAGTTCTTC. It is translated as CASSLVASGRAEQFF. This chain joins TRBV7-9 and TRBJ2-1, with 12 bases lining up with TRBD2. Germline trimming cut 1 base from V and 9 bases from J; bases unmatched to any gene: 4. CDR3 length equals 15 residues. Germline loops: CDR1 SEHNR, CDR2 FQNEAQ (reference sequence).

This chain connects TRBV10-3 to TRBJ2-2; 10 positions match TRBD2. Germline V gene sequence: CDR1 ENHRY, CDR2 SYGVKD. The CDR3 sequence is 17 residues long. Trimming at V came to 6 bases and at J to 6 bases, leaving 13 bases not matched to a gene. DNA for the CDR3: TGTGCCATCAGCTACAGTGGACTAGCGGCTGAGGCCGGGGAGCTGTTTTTT. Translation gives CAISYSGLAAEAGELFF.

Remarks on this clone: This CDR3 is also generated by other DNA sequences in the sample. The V call is TRBV20-1, the J call TRBJ2-7; tentative D call: TRBD1 (5 bases). This CDR3 region has 11 residues. Trimming removed 6 bases from V and 0 bases from J, with 6 bases in between. CDR1 and CDR2 from the germline V gene are DFQATT and SNEGSKA (reference sequence). The CDR3 nucleotides read TGCAGTGCCAGGGACTCCTACGAGCAGTACTTC. Its translation: CSARDSYEQYF.

The CDR3 protein is CASSLIGLAVYNEQFF. The CDR3 DNA reads TGTGCCAGCAGCTTAATTGGGTTAGCGGTCTACAATGAGCAGTTCTTC. The gene calls are TRBV7-9 and TRBJ2-1; TRBD2 is a possible D gene (6 bases). Germline V gene sequence: CDR1 SEHNR, CDR2 FQNEAQ (reference sequence). This CDR3 contains 16 residues. Trimming pared 2 bases from V and 3 bases from J, leaving 14 bases between. The entire variable domain, with the rest obtained from reference TRBV7-9 and TRBJ2-1, is as follows: DTGVSQNPRHKITKRGQNVTFRCDPISEHNRLYWYRQTLGQGPEFLTYFQNEAQLEKSRLLSDRFSAERPKGSFSTLEIQRTEQGDSAMYLCASSLIGLAVYNEQFFGPGTRLTVL.

The chain employs TRBV13 and TRBJ2-7; the match to TRBD2 covers 11 bases. Germline CDR1 PRHDT, CDR2 FYEKMQ (reference sequence). Trimming took 4 bases from V and 2 from J; bases not matched to a gene: 7. The CDR3 runs to 16 residues. CDR3 sequence: CASSSTTSGRPYEQYF. The CDR3 DNA sequence: TGTGCCAGCAGCTCCACCACTAGCGGGAGACCCTACGAGCAGTACTTC.

This clone came up once. The chain carries TRBV7-9 and TRBJ1-2; D not resolved. Germline V CDR1 and CDR2: SEHNR, FQNEAQ (reference sequence). With 7 bases removed from V and 8 bases from J, the gap between germline ends came to 14 bases. There are 12 residues in the CDR3. CDR3 in DNA: TGTGCCAGCAACCAATCCCCGGGGGGCTACACCTTC. It encodes CASNQSPGGYTF.

This chain joins TRBV6-5 and TRBJ2-2; D gene unclear. This CDR3 is built from 13 residues. V shed 5 bases and J shed 4 bases, with 8 bases lying between them. Per germline, CDR1 MNHEY and CDR2 SVGAGI. As DNA, the CDR3 is TGTGCCAGCAGTGCTCAGATCACCGGGGAGCTGTTTTTT. Translation gives CASSAQITGELFF.

The chain couples TRBV7-2 to TRBJ2-2; 8 nucleotides match TRBD2. This CDR3 has 16 amino acids. The trim removed 1 base at V and 1 base at J, leaving 2 bases unmatched. Germline V gives CDR1 SGHTA, CDR2 FQGNSA. The CDR3 is CASSLVAGLNTGELFF. The CDR3 DNA follows: TGTGCCAGCAGCTTAGTAGCGGGGCTGAACACCGGGGAGCTGTTTTTT.

This clone was seen just once. V usage is TRBV19 and J usage is TRBJ2-2; a possible D gene is TRBD2 (5 bases). V was clipped by 1 base and J by 3 bases, with 9 bases between them. Looked up from germline, CDR1 is LNHDA and CDR2 is SQIVND (reference sequence). The CDR3 is 15 residues long. In DNA form, the CDR3 reads TGTGCCAGTAGTATAGGTCCGGACTACACCGGGGAGCTGTTTTTT. This codes for CASSIGPDYTGELFF.